A single sample gave rise to the 27 T cell receptor beta chains below, sequenced in a study of T cells of healthy individuals. TCRdb re-called the 5' RACE reads through MiXCR, storing one row per CDR3 protein. The sample comprises nearly 100,000 distinct CDR3 sequences, approximately 16% of which are singletons, and under 7.5% rests with the top ten. These receptors all come from a human donor in good health.

This clonotype has ten or more counts. The chain employs TRBV9 and TRBJ2-7; 8 nucleotides line up with TRBD2. From germline, CDR1 is SGDLS and CDR2 YYNGEE. The CDR3 spans 16 residues. The junction had 10 bases not matched to a gene; V was cut back by 0 bases and J by 5 bases. CDR3 sequence: CASSVDAGGRRDEQYF. The CDR3 region has the DNA TGTGCCAGCAGCGTAGATGCGGGCGGGAGGAGAGACGAGCAGTACTTC.

This clonotype was seen a handful of times. The chain carries TRBV28 and TRBJ1-5; weak D call: TRBD1 (6 bases). The CDR3 length is 17 residues. CDR1 is MDHEN, CDR2 SYDVKM, per germline. Trimming pared 5 bases from V and 12 bases from J, leaving 29 bases between. The CDR3 reads CASSRGLRDNPFNFQHF. DNA for the CDR3: TGTGCCAGCAGTCGGGGACTTAGGGACAACCCGTTCAATTTCCAGCATTTT.

V gene TRBV12-3 or TRBV12-4 combines with J gene TRBJ2-3; possibly TRBD2 for D (5 bases). V lost 5 bases and J lost 7, with 10 bases in between. The CDR3 length is 12 residues. The CDR3 loop is CASSPPGNTQYF. In DNA form, the CDR3 reads TGTGCCAGCAGTCCACCCGGGAATACGCAGTATTTT.

The sample holds many counts of this clonotype. The V call is TRBV7-9, the J call TRBJ2-1; D gene uncertain. CDR1 is SEHNR, CDR2 FQNEAQ, per germline (reference sequence). The CDR3 is made up of 14 amino acids. The V end was cut by 5 bases, the J end by 5 bases, with 13 bases between. The CDR3 region has the DNA TGTGCCAGCAGCCCTCTCGACACCGACAATGAGCAGTTCTTC. Protein sequence: CASSPLDTDNEQFF.

J is TRBJ2-3 and V is TRBV13; TRBD1 or TRBD2 may be the D gene (5 bases each). Germline V CDR1 and CDR2: PRHDT, FYEKMQ (reference sequence). The V gene lost 2 bases and the J gene lost 0 bases, with 21 bases spanning the gap. The CDR3 extends over 19 amino acids. As DNA, the CDR3 is TGTGCCAGCAGCTTAAGGGTTTTATTGGGGACGGAGAGCACAGATACGCAGTATTTT. This codes for CASSLRVLLGTESTDTQYF.

This clonotype came up a few times. J is TRBJ1-5 and V is TRBV28; 7 bases fit TRBD1. The CDR3 loop spans 15 amino acids. Germline CDR1 and CDR2: MDHEN and SYDVKM. The ends lost 7 bases at V and 1 base at J; junction bases unmatched: 7. CDR3: CASISGGSSNQPQHF. The CDR3, as DNA: TGTGCCAGCATTTCAGGGGGTTCAAGCAATCAGCCCCAGCATTTT.

This clonotype was seen more than once but under ten times. The chain carries TRBV20-1 and TRBJ1-5; the D is unclear. The CDR3 runs to 13 residues. Trimming cost V 3 bases and J 4 bases, with 10 bases left between them. Germline loops: CDR1 DFQATT, CDR2 SNEGSKA (reference sequence). The CDR3 DNA reads as TGCAGTGCTAGTGTACTGGCAAATCAGCCCCAGCATTTT. Protein: CSASVLANQPQHF.

This CDR3 is CASSLDREGWSQETQYF. Written as DNA, the CDR3 is TGTGCCAGCAGCTTAGACAGAGAGGGATGGAGTCAAGAGACCCAGTACTTC. The rearrangement uses TRBV7-2 and TRBJ2-5; perhaps TRBD2 as D (5 bases). V lost 1 base and J 2 bases, leaving 17 bases between the germline ends. CDR3 length equals 17 residues. CDR1 is SGHTA and CDR2 is FQGNSA in the germline V gene.

This clonotype was observed at least ten times. The chain carries TRBV29-1 and TRBJ1-4; D gene uncertain. The CDR3 has 11 amino acids. Trimming removed 1 base from V and 5 bases from J, with 2 bases in between. Germline CDR1 is SQVTM and CDR2 is ANQGSEA. The CDR3: CSVEGNEKLFF. The DNA of the CDR3 is TGCAGCGTTGAAGGAAATGAAAAACTGTTTTTT.

Many counts were recorded for this clonotype. The rearrangement links TRBV28 to TRBJ1-5; tentatively, D is TRBD1 (6 bases). Trimming shortened V by 7 bases and J by 0 bases, and 13 bases separated the two germline ends. The CDR3 runs to 15 residues. Germline loops: CDR1 MDHEN, CDR2 SYDVKM. The CDR3 loop reads CASNLRGSSNQPQHF. CDR3 nucleotide sequence: TGTGCCAGCAACCTCAGGGGCAGTAGCAATCAGCCCCAGCATTTT.

J is TRBJ2-7 and V is TRBV4-3, with D perhaps assigned TRBD1 or TRBD2 (5 bases each). Trimming stripped 0 bases from V and 7 bases from J, with 16 bases between. The germline V gene has CDR1 LGHNA and CDR2 YSLEER. The CDR3 runs 15 residues. Here the CDR3 DNA reads TGCGCCAGCAGCCAAGAATGGGGACCCTCGGAAGAGCAGTACTTC. Encoded protein: CASSQEWGPSEEQYF.

This chain links TRBV27 with TRBJ2-7; possible D gene TRBD2, 7 bases. Germline values: CDR1 MNHEY, CDR2 SMNVEV (reference sequence). V lost 9 bases and J lost 2, with 17 bases in between. The length of the CDR3 is 14 residues. In nucleotides, the CDR3 is TGTGCCAGTAGGGGGGGAGGTCCCCCCTACGAGCAGTACTTC. Encoded protein: CASRGGGPPYEQYF.

This clonotype was detected a few times. The V gene is TRBV7-9, the J gene TRBJ1-1; tentatively, D is TRBD1 (5 bases). Deletions cut 5 bases from V and 12 bases from J, with 13 bases between. Germline CDR1 is SEHNR and CDR2 is FQNEAQ (reference sequence). CDR3 length: 11 residues. The CDR3 protein is CASSSGARPFF. The CDR3 DNA follows: TGTGCCAGCAGCAGCGGGGCTCGCCCTTTCTTT.

This clonotype occurred a few times. The chain couples TRBV12-3 or TRBV12-4 to TRBJ1-2; D uncertain. V dropped 3 bases and J dropped 3 bases, with 5 bases sitting between them. The CDR3 is 12 residues long. Here the CDR3 DNA reads TGTGCCAGCAGTTTTGGGGACTATGGCTACACCTTC. Residues: CASSFGDYGYTF.

Only a few counts were recorded for this clonotype. As DNA, the CDR3 is TGTGCCAGTAGTTCGATGACTAGCGGGAGGGCCGGTGAGCAGTTCTTC. It yields the protein CASSSMTSGRAGEQFF. The V gene is TRBV19, the J gene TRBJ2-1, with TRBD2 matching 14 bases. Germline V CDR1 and CDR2: LNHDA, SQIVND (reference sequence). The CDR3 is 16 amino acids. The V gene end was trimmed by 5 bases and the J gene end by 9 bases; junction bases not matched to a gene: 9. Using reference TRBV19 and TRBJ2-1 for the parts outside the CDR3, the full variable domain is DGGITQSPKYLFRKEGQNVTLSCEQNLNHDAMYWYRQDPGQGLRLIYYSQIVNDFQKGDIAEGYSVSREKKESFPLTVTSAQKNPTAFYLCASSSMTSGRAGEQFFGPGTRLTVL.

This clonotype occurred many times. The chain has TRBV5-1 and TRBJ2-5; 10 bases map to TRBD1. The CDR3 totals 13 residues. Germline CDR1 reads SGHRS; CDR2 reads YFSETQ. Trimming at V came to 4 bases and at J to 3 bases, leaving 0 bases not matched to a gene. In nucleotides, the CDR3 is TGCGCCAGCAGCGGACAGGGGGAAGAGACCCAGTACTTC. It encodes CASSGQGEETQYF.

The chain uses TRBV6-6 and TRBJ1-4; D is undetermined. The V and J ends lost 4 bases and 8 bases respectively, with 17 bases between them. Germline values: CDR1 MNHNY, CDR2 SVGAGI (reference sequence). This CDR3 spans 15 amino acids. The CDR3 DNA reads as TGTGCCAGCAGTTCTCGGACCCGGTGGGAGGAAAAACTGTTTTTT. It is translated as CASSSRTRWEEKLFF.

As regards this clonotype: Relative to the germline gene, one junction end is altered; a read error may explain this. The chain joins TRBV7-8 to TRBJ1-5; 9 positions agree with TRBD1. Germline CDR1 and CDR2: SGHVS and FQNEAQ. This CDR3 region has 12 residues. The CDR3 protein is CASSPGQGNQNF. The DNA for the CDR3 is TGTGCCAGCAGCCCCGGACAGGGGAACCAGAATTTT.

This clonotype occurred a few times. The chain employs TRBV10-3 and TRBJ2-1; 10 nucleotides align to TRBD2. Germline trimming cut 6 bases from V and 7 bases from J; bases unmatched to any gene: 9. Germline V CDR1 and CDR2: ENHRY, SYGVKD. The CDR3 runs to 15 residues. The CDR3 DNA follows: TGTGCCATCAGGGACAGCGGGGGGGCCCGTAATGAGCAGTTCTTC. It translates to CAIRDSGGARNEQFF.

This clonotype came up many times. The chain joins TRBV7-8 to TRBJ1-2; 7 bases are a match to TRBD1. The CDR3 contains 13 residues. Germline V gene sequence: CDR1 SGHVS, CDR2 FQNEAQ. The J segment lost 8 bases and the V segment lost 5 bases, leaving 8 bases of the junction unmatched. CDR3 bases: TGTGCCAGCAGCGGAGGGGGCAGCAGCGGCTACACCTTC. Its protein product is CASSGGGSSGYTF.

The chain uses TRBV28 and TRBJ2-7; 9 positions match TRBD1. This CDR3 is built from 15 residues. Germline V gives CDR1 MDHEN, CDR2 SYDVKM. V was clipped by 6 bases and J by 1 base; unmatched bases: 7. CDR3 coding DNA: TGTGCCAGCAGCCATGGACAGGGGATTTCCTACGAGCAGTACTTC. It yields the protein CASSHGQGISYEQYF.

The rearrangement joins TRBV12-3 or TRBV12-4 to TRBJ2-7; possible D gene TRBD2, 6 bases. The CDR3 covers 15 residues. V was shortened by 3 bases and J by 5 bases, with 17 bases between the two germline ends. CDR3 bases: TGTGCCAGCAGTTTTGTCTACGGGAGTAATAACGAGCAGTACTTC. Its translation is CASSFVYGSNNEQYF.

There are a few counts of this clonotype. The rearrangement links TRBV5-6 to TRBJ1-1; D is undetermined. CDR1 SGHDT and CDR2 YYEEEE come from the germline V gene. The length of the CDR3 is 15 residues. Trimming shortened V by 0 bases and J by 5 bases, and 14 bases separated the two germline ends. DNA of the CDR3: TGTGCCAGCAGCTTGGGAGGAGGGAGCAGGACTGAAGCTTTCTTT. Protein: CASSLGGGSRTEAFF.

This clonotype appeared a single time. The CDR3 spells CASSSGSDQSYNEQFF. In DNA form, the CDR3 reads TGTGCCAGCAGCTCGGGCTCCGACCAATCCTACAATGAGCAGTTCTTC. The rearrangement joins TRBV7-2 to TRBJ2-1; D unclear. Trimming pared 4 bases from V and 1 base from J, leaving 14 bases between. Germline V gene data show CDR1 as SGHTA and CDR2 as FQGNSA. The CDR3 consists of 16 residues. The full variable domain, with the rest looked up from reference TRBV7-2 and TRBJ2-1, is GAGVSQSPSNKVTEKGKDVELRCDPISGHTALYWYRQSLGQGLEFLIYFQGNSAPDKSGLPSDRFSAERTGGSVSTLTIQRTQQEDSAVYLCASSSGSDQSYNEQFFGPGTRLTVL.

In its sample, this clonotype was seen many times. V gene TRBV20-1 combines with J gene TRBJ2-2, with TRBD2 matching over 12 bases. The CDR3 spans 15 residues. J gave up 5 bases and V 5 bases, and 6 bases lay outside the gene matches. Germline CDR1 reads DFQATT; CDR2 reads SNEGSKA (reference sequence). This CDR3 is CSAGRLAGVTGELFF. CDR3 bases: TGCAGTGCTGGCCGACTAGCGGGGGTGACCGGGGAGCTGTTTTTT.

There are a few counts of this clonotype. The chain links TRBV7-9 to TRBJ1-4; D not resolved. Germline V gene sequence: CDR1 SEHNR, CDR2 FQNEAQ (reference sequence). Trimming stripped 5 bases from V and 4 bases from J, with 11 bases between. CDR3 length: 14 residues. This CDR3 reads CASSHGRVNEKLFF. CDR3 DNA: TGTGCCAGCAGCCATGGACGGGTTAATGAAAAACTGTTTTTT.

The V gene is TRBV5-1, the J gene TRBJ2-7; 9 bases agree with TRBD1. Trimming at V came to 0 bases and at J to 6 bases, leaving 4 bases not matched to a gene. The germline CDR1 and CDR2 sequences are SGHRS and YFSETQ. There are 14 residues in the CDR3. Here the CDR3 reads CASSLAGQGREQYF. The CDR3 DNA sequence: TGCGCCAGCAGCTTGGCGGGACAGGGACGCGAGCAGTACTTC. The complete variable domain, with remaining parts taken from reference TRBV5-1 and TRBJ2-7, reads KAGVTQTPRYLIKTRGQQVTLSCSPISGHRSVSWYQQTPGQGLQFLFEYFSETQRNKGNFPGRFSGRQFSNSRSEMNVSTLELGDSALYLCASSLAGQGREQYFGPGTRLTVT.